Presented here are 27 T cell receptor beta chains from one specimen sequenced in a study of cytomegalovirus exposure and HLA in healthy donors. The study ran its PCR with 60 Vbeta and 13 Jbeta primers. The table came from immunoSEQ multiplex PCR; TCRdb's copy has only in-frame clones and leaves some out. Seen here are some 120,000 clones, 70% to 80% observed once, and the top ten hold around 4.3%. What was sequenced was PBMCs. The receptors shown here come from a man younger than 45 in good health and CMV-seropositive.

The rearrangement links TRBV7-3 to TRBJ1-2; perhaps TRBD1 as D (5 bases). Trimming removed 5 bases at V and 4 bases at J, with 14 bases between. Germline-derived CDR1 and CDR2 are SGHTA and FQGTGA. The CDR3 spans 14 residues. The chain's CDR3 is CASSPGSVGYGYTF. In nucleotides, the CDR3 is TGTGCCAGCAGCCCAGGGTCCGTGGGCTATGGCTACACCTTC.

V and J are TRBV7-2 and TRBJ2-7; TRBD2 matches 8 bases. CDR1 is SGHTA and CDR2 is FQGNSA in the germline V gene. The CDR3 is made up of 15 amino acids. V shed 4 bases, J shed 7 bases, and the junction held 12 bases outside the gene matches. The CDR3, as DNA: TGTGCCAGCAGCTGGTCGGGAGGGAGTCTGGGGGAGCAGTACTTC. As protein: CASSWSGGSLGEQYF.

The chain recombines TRBV11-2 with TRBJ2-1; 7 bases align to TRBD2. V trimming: 2 bases; J trimming: 9 bases; junction bases outside the gene matches: 4. The CDR3 spans 13 residues. Germline CDR1 SGHAT, CDR2 FQNNGV. The CDR3 DNA follows: TGTGCCAGCAGCTTAACTAGCGTTATTGAGCAGTTCTTC. Its translation is CASSLTSVIEQFF.

The J gene is TRBJ2-7, the V gene TRBV19; D is unclear. The V and J ends lost 0 bases and 3 bases respectively, with 12 bases between them. The germline CDR1 and CDR2 sequences are LNHDA and SQIVND (reference sequence). The CDR3 is made up of 15 amino acids. DNA of the CDR3: TGTGCCAGTAGTATAGATCTAACCGGAGTCTACGAGCAGTACTTC. It encodes CASSIDLTGVYEQYF. Full variable domain (outside the CDR3, taken from reference TRBV19 and TRBJ2-7): DGGITQSPKYLFRKEGQNVTLSCEQNLNHDAMYWYRQDPGQGLRLIYYSQIVNDFQKGDIAEGYSVSREKKESFPLTVTSAQKNPTAFYLCASSIDLTGVYEQYFGPGTRLTVT.

The count of this clone is one. This rearrangement joins TRBV9 to TRBJ1-4, with D perhaps TRBD1 (6 bases). The ends were cut back, 7 bases at V and 7 bases at J, with 14 bases in the middle. Germline assignment: CDR1 SGDLS and CDR2 YYNGEE. There are 13 residues in the CDR3. CDR3 amino acids: CASQRTESEKLFF. CDR3 sequence (DNA): TGTGCCAGCCAAAGGACAGAATCTGAAAAACTGTTTTTT.

The chain employs TRBV30 and TRBJ1-2; D is unresolved. Trimming cost V 6 bases and J 8 bases, with 16 bases left between them. The germline V gene encodes CDR1 GTSNPN and CDR2 SVGIG (reference sequence). The CDR3 has 12 residues. CDR3 DNA sequence: TGTGCCTGTCAAGATACCTCGGGGGGCTACACCTTC. Its translation: CACQDTSGGYTF.

The CDR3 nucleotides are TGTGCCATCAGTGACAGTTATAGCAATCAGCCCCAGCATTTT. Translated, it gives CAISDSYSNQPQHF. This chain joins TRBV10-3 and TRBJ1-5, with no clear D. The CDR3 spans 14 residues. Germline CDR1 is ENHRY and CDR2 is SYGVKD. The ends were cut back, 3 bases at V and 0 bases at J, with 6 bases in the middle.

The genes are TRBV6-1 and TRBJ1-5; 7 nucleotides agree with TRBD1. V shed 2 bases, J shed 4 bases, and the junction held 5 bases outside the gene matches. The CDR3 extends over 15 amino acids. Germline V gene data show CDR1 as MNHNS and CDR2 as SASEGT. The CDR3 DNA reads as TGTGCCAGCAGTGAAAAAGGGACAGATAATCAGCCCCAGCATTTT. Protein sequence: CASSEKGTDNQPQHF.

The chain links TRBV27 to TRBJ2-7, with 11 bases that match TRBD1. CDR3 size: 14 residues. Losses at the gene ends were 6 bases for V and 7 bases for J; bases not matched to a gene: 8. In germline, CDR1 is MNHEY, CDR2 SMNVEV (reference sequence). The CDR3 is CASSSGTGGREQYF. The CDR3 DNA reads TGTGCCAGCAGCTCCGGGACAGGGGGGAGGGAGCAGTACTTC.

This chain joins TRBV19 and TRBJ2-7, with 8 bases that match TRBD1. The CDR3 sequence is 16 residues long. J was trimmed by 1 base and V by 1 base; bases with no gene match: 6. Germline CDR1 LNHDA, CDR2 SQIVND (reference sequence). The CDR3 coding sequence is TGTGCCAGTAGTATAGCAACCCGACAGGGGTCCTACGAGCAGTACTTC. It yields the protein CASSIATRQGSYEQYF. Looking up the rest from reference TRBV19 and TRBJ2-7 gives the full variable domain: DGGITQSPKYLFRKEGQNVTLSCEQNLNHDAMYWYRQDPGQGLRLIYYSQIVNDFQKGDIAEGYSVSREKKESFPLTVTSAQKNPTAFYLCASSIATRQGSYEQYFGPGTRLTVT.

This chain joins TRBV28 and TRBJ2-7; TRBD2 is a possible D gene (5 bases). The germline V and J ends were trimmed by 2 bases and 4 bases, with 21 bases remaining between them. The CDR3 sequence is 17 residues long. The germline V gene encodes CDR1 MDHEN and CDR2 SYDVKM. The CDR3 sequence is CASSLGGRISIPYEQYF. The CDR3 region has the DNA TGTGCCAGCAGTTTAGGAGGCAGAATTTCAATCCCTTACGAGCAGTACTTC.

V and J are TRBV13 and TRBJ1-3; TRBD1 matches 7 bases. The length of the CDR3 is 15 residues. CDR1 is PRHDT and CDR2 is FYEKMQ in the germline V gene (reference sequence). V shed 7 bases, J shed 4 bases, and the junction held 10 bases outside the gene matches. CDR3 region: CASTKTLGQGNTIYF. The CDR3 DNA follows: TGTGCCAGCACCAAAACCCTGGGACAGGGAAACACCATATATTTT.

CDR3 loop: CASSLGGSNEKLFF. In DNA, the CDR3 is TGCGCCAGCAGCCTCGGGGGTTCTAATGAAAAACTGTTTTTT. V and J are TRBV5-1 and TRBJ1-4, with a possible D match to TRBD1 (5 bases). CDR3 length: 14 residues. Trimming shortened V by 4 bases and J by 3 bases, and 10 bases separated the two germline ends. Germline V gene sequence: CDR1 SGHRS, CDR2 YFSETQ.

The rearrangement links TRBV5-1 to TRBJ2-3; no clear D. Germline lookup yields CDR1 SGHRS and CDR2 YFSETQ. The CDR3 length is 15 residues. Trimming shortened V by 4 bases and J by 0 bases, and 12 bases separated the two germline ends. CDR3 region: CASSTAAPSTDTQYF. CDR3 sequence (DNA): TGCGCCAGCAGCACCGCGGCCCCTAGCACAGATACGCAGTATTTT. Using reference TRBV5-1 and TRBJ2-3 for the parts outside the CDR3, the full variable domain is KAGVTQTPRYLIKTRGQQVTLSCSPISGHRSVSWYQQTPGQGLQFLFEYFSETQRNKGNFPGRFSGRQFSNSRSEMNVSTLELGDSALYLCASSTAAPSTDTQYFGPGTRLTVL.

The chain links TRBV15 to TRBJ1-5; D perhaps matches TRBD1 (5 bases). The CDR3 extends over 14 amino acids. Trimming removed 3 bases at V and 7 bases at J, with 13 bases between. The germline CDR1 and CDR2 sequences are LNHNV and YYDKDF (reference sequence). The CDR3 reads CATSSDRGWQPQHF. In nucleotides, the CDR3 is TGTGCCACCAGCAGTGACCGGGGGTGGCAGCCCCAGCATTTT. The whole variable domain, filled in from reference TRBV15 and TRBJ1-5, reads DAMVIQNPRYQVTQFGKPVTLSCSQTLNHNVMYWYQQKSSQAPKLLFHYYDKDFNNEADTPDNFQSRRPNTSFCFLDIRSPGLGDTAMYLCATSSDRGWQPQHFGDGTRLSIL.

V usage is TRBV19 and J usage is TRBJ2-7; 8 bases map to TRBD1. Germline CDR1 LNHDA, CDR2 SQIVND (reference sequence). This CDR3 is 14 amino acids long. V shed 5 bases and J 2 bases; nucleotides not matched to a gene: 5. The CDR3: CASSPGQGPYEQYF. DNA of the CDR3: TGTGCCAGTAGTCCCGGACAGGGACCCTACGAGCAGTACTTC.

The rearrangement uses TRBV28 and TRBJ1-2, with D uncertain. Germline lookup yields CDR1 MDHEN and CDR2 SYDVKM. Deletions cut 2 bases from V and 4 bases from J, with 8 bases between. CDR3 length: 13 residues. The DNA of the CDR3 is TGTGCCAGCAGTTTAACTCGGGGCTATGGCTACACCTTC. Its translation is CASSLTRGYGYTF.

The chain recombines TRBV30 with TRBJ2-7; a weak D match, TRBD2 (6 bases). CDR1 is GTSNPN and CDR2 is SVGIG in the germline V gene (reference sequence). The CDR3 loop spans 14 amino acids. V shed 8 bases and J shed 2 bases, with 19 bases lying between them. The CDR3 protein is CALDRGGAAYEQYF. CDR3 nucleotide sequence: TGTGCCCTTGACCGTGGCGGGGCAGCCTACGAGCAGTACTTC. The variable domain in full, completed from reference TRBV30 and TRBJ2-7, reads SQTIHQWPATLVQPVGSPLSLECTVEGTSNPNLYWYRQAAGRGLQLLFYSVGIGQISSEVPQNLSASRPQDRQFILSSKKLLLSDSGFYLCALDRGGAAYEQYFGPGTRLTVT.

The chain carries TRBV5-1 and TRBJ2-2; TRBD2 aligns across 12 bases. Trimming took 5 bases from V and 5 from J; bases not matched to a gene: 4. CDR3 length: 15 amino acids. In germline, CDR1 is SGHRS, CDR2 YFSETQ. The CDR3, as DNA: TGCGCCAGCAGGAAAGGACTAGCGGGAACCGGGGAGCTGTTTTTT. Amino acids: CASRKGLAGTGELFF.

The chain recombines TRBV4-2 with TRBJ2-7; TRBD2 is a possible D gene (5 bases). CDR3 length: 13 residues. Germline V gene data show CDR1 as LGHNA and CDR2 as YNFKEQ. V lost 0 bases and J 4 bases, leaving 7 bases between the germline ends. The CDR3 here is CASSQDGGYEQYF. Here the CDR3 DNA reads TGTGCCAGCAGCCAAGACGGAGGATACGAGCAGTACTTC.

The rearrangement links TRBV14 to TRBJ1-2; D gene unclear. The germline V gene encodes CDR1 SGHDN and CDR2 FVKESK. Trimming removed 4 bases from V and 2 bases from J, with 8 bases in between. The CDR3 contains 13 residues. Written as DNA, the CDR3 is TGTGCCAGCAGCCCAGGCTCCAACTATGGCTACACCTTC. This translates into CASSPGSNYGYTF.

V gene TRBV19 combines with J gene TRBJ2-1; 7 nucleotides match TRBD2. Germline CDR1 LNHDA, CDR2 SQIVND (reference sequence). V was pared by 0 bases and J by 6 bases, with 5 bases of the junction left unmatched. The CDR3 length is 15 residues. The CDR3 DNA reads TGTGCCAGTAGTATAGATAGGCGGGGGTTCAATGAGCAGTTCTTC. It yields the protein CASSIDRRGFNEQFF.

V is TRBV6-5 and J is TRBJ2-3, with D perhaps TRBD1 (5 bases). Trimming took 6 bases from V and 7 from J, leaving 8 bases between them. The CDR3 contains 11 residues. The V gene's germline CDR1 is MNHEY and CDR2 SVGAGI. The CDR3 nucleotides read TGTGCCAGCAGGGGGCAAAATACGCAGTATTTT. Protein: CASRGQNTQYF.

This clone was detected only a few times. This chain uses TRBV5-1 with TRBJ2-1; 7 nucleotides agree with TRBD1. Trimming took 5 bases from V and 6 from J; bases not matched to a gene: 11. This CDR3 comprises 15 residues. Germline V gives CDR1 SGHRS, CDR2 YFSETQ. CDR3 in DNA: TGCGCCAGCAGACCGACAGGGTTGGACGGCAATGAGCAGTTCTTC. Its protein is CASRPTGLDGNEQFF.

V gene TRBV13 combines with J gene TRBJ1-1; maybe TRBD1 (6 bases). Between the trimmed V and J ends, which lost 2 bases and 2 bases, there was a span of 12 bases. The length of the CDR3 is 15 residues. From germline, CDR1 is PRHDT and CDR2 FYEKMQ (reference sequence). Written as DNA, the CDR3 is TGTGCCAGCAGCTTAAGGGGGGGACCTAACACTGAAGCTTTCTTT. It yields the protein CASSLRGGPNTEAFF.

This rearrangement joins TRBV6-6 to TRBJ1-1; 7 bases align to TRBD1. Germline assignment: CDR1 MNHNY and CDR2 SVGAGI (reference sequence). The CDR3 has 15 residues. V lost 6 bases, J lost 5 bases, and 12 bases stayed unmatched. The CDR3 DNA is TGTGCCAGCAGCCGCCAGGGGGGTACGATAACTGAAGCTTTCTTT. It codes for CASSRQGGTITEAFF.

The J gene is TRBJ2-5, the V gene TRBV5-8, with 12 bases lining up with TRBD2. Germline CDR1 and CDR2: SGHTS and YDEGEE. Germline trimming cut 4 bases from V and 1 base from J; bases unmatched to any gene: 5. The CDR3 has 16 amino acids. The DNA for the CDR3 is TGTGCCAGCAGCCTGACTAGCGGGGGTTTCCAAGAGACCCAGTACTTC. Its protein product is CASSLTSGGFQETQYF. The entire variable domain, with the rest obtained from reference TRBV5-8 and TRBJ2-5, is as follows: EAGVTQSPTHLIKTRGQQATLRCSPISGHTSVYWYQQALGLGLQFLLWYDEGEERNRGNFPPRFSGRQFPNYSSELNVNALELEDSALYLCASSLTSGGFQETQYFGPGTRLLVL.